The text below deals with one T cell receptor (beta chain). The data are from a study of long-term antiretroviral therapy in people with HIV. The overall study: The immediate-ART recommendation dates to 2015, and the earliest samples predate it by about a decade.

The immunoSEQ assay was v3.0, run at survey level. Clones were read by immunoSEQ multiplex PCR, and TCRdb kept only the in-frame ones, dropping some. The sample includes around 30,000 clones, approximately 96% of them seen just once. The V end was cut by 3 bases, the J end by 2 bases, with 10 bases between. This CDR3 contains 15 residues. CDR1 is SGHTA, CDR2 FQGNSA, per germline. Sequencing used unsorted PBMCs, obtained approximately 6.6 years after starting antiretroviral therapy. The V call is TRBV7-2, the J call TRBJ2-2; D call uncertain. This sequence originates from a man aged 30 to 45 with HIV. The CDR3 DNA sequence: TGTGCCAGCAGCTTGGCCTCTCCAAACACCGGGGAGCTGTTTTTT. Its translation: CASSLASPNTGELFF. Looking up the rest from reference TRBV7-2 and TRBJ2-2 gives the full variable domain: GAGVSQSPSNKVTEKGKDVELRCDPISGHTALYWYRQSLGQGLEFLIYFQGNSAPDKSGLPSDRFSAERTGGSVSTLTIQRTQQEDSAVYLCASSLASPNTGELFFGEGSRLTVL.